Below, 24 T cell receptor beta chains from the same sample are listed, as sequenced in a study of cytomegalovirus exposure and HLA in healthy donors. The PCR contained 60 Vbeta and 13 Jbeta primers. This table comes from immunoSEQ multiplex PCR, and its TCRdb copy is limited to in-frame clones, with some not included. This repertoire shows some 120,000 clones, 65% to 80% found once; its top ten account for about 13%. Material for sequencing was PBMCs. These receptors were taken from a woman aged 60-75 years in good health and CMV-seropositive.

This clone was detected only a few times. Here the CDR3 DNA reads TGTGCCAGCAGTGGTTTAGCGGGAACGTGGTACGAGCAGTACTTC. As protein: CASSGLAGTWYEQYF. The gene calls are TRBV2 and TRBJ2-5; 8 bases are shared with TRBD2. The J call may be faulty, since TRBJ2-7 better matches the DNA end. In germline, CDR1 is SNHLY, CDR2 FYNNEI. This CDR3 has 15 residues.

This chain connects TRBV5-6 to TRBJ1-5; possibly TRBD1 for D (5 bases). Per germline, CDR1 SGHDT and CDR2 YYEEEE. Trimming pared 5 bases from V and 1 base from J, leaving 16 bases between. This CDR3 is built from 16 residues. CDR3 in DNA: TGTGCCAGCAGGCGAGCGGGGCTTGGGAGCAATCAGCCCCAGCATTTT. This gives the protein CASRRAGLGSNQPQHF.

This clone has more than one count but fewer than ten. This chain uses TRBV20-1 with TRBJ1-2, with 7 bases lining up with TRBD1. This CDR3 spans 11 amino acids. Germline V gene lookup returns CDR1 DFQATT and CDR2 SNEGSKA (reference sequence). The ends lost 1 base at V and 8 bases at J; junction bases unmatched: 1. The CDR3 nucleotides are TGCAGTGCTAGAGTGGGACAGGGCTACACCTTC. It translates to CSARVGQGYTF.

This chain links TRBV4-1 with TRBJ2-1; TRBD2 matches at 12 bases. The germline V gene has CDR1 MGHRA and CDR2 YSYEKL. This CDR3 spans 15 amino acids. Trimming at V came to 1 base and at J to 9 bases, leaving 4 bases not matched to a gene. As DNA, the CDR3 is TGCGCCAGCAGCCAAGGACTAGCGGGGGAGTCTGAGCAGTTCTTC. Encoded protein: CASSQGLAGESEQFF.

The chain employs TRBV18 and TRBJ2-1; D possibly corresponds to TRBD2 (5 bases). V was trimmed by 3 bases and J by 0 bases, leaving 24 bases between them. CDR1 and CDR2 from the germline V gene are KGHSH and LQKENI. The CDR3 has 20 residues. The CDR3 region is CASSPISSEGSKSSYNEQFF. The DNA for the CDR3 is TGTGCCAGCTCACCTATCTCGTCTGAGGGAAGCAAGAGCTCCTACAATGAGCAGTTCTTC.

This chain uses TRBV28 with TRBJ1-5, with no clear D. From germline, CDR1 is MDHEN and CDR2 SYDVKM. V was trimmed by 2 bases and J by 0 bases, leaving 17 bases between them. CDR3 length: 18 residues. This CDR3 reads CASSLPTMPQNSNQPQHF. In DNA, the CDR3 is TGTGCCAGCAGTTTACCAACGATGCCTCAGAATAGCAATCAGCCCCAGCATTTT.

The chain couples TRBV10-3 to TRBJ2-3, with TRBD2 as a possible D gene (6 bases). The CDR3 extends over 15 amino acids. Per germline, CDR1 ENHRY and CDR2 SYGVKD. The V end was cut by 5 bases, the J end by 1 base, with 13 bases between. The CDR3: CAISSSGTGTDTQYF. In DNA, the CDR3 is TGTGCCATCAGTTCTTCCGGGACTGGCACAGATACGCAGTATTTT.

The rearrangement uses TRBV6-5 and TRBJ1-2; TRBD1 matches 7 bases. The V gene end was trimmed by 4 bases and the J gene end by 0 bases; junction bases not matched to a gene: 5. The CDR3 has 15 residues. Germline lookup yields CDR1 MNHEY and CDR2 SVGAGI. The CDR3 protein is CASSSGGISNYGYTF. The DNA of the CDR3 is TGTGCCAGCAGTTCAGGGGGTATTTCTAACTATGGCTACACCTTC.

In this sample, this clone turned up once. The chain carries TRBV6-5 and TRBJ2-1; TRBD1 agrees at 8 bases. Trimming removed 5 bases from V and 6 bases from J; junction bases left unmatched: 9. The CDR3 sequence is 15 residues long. Germline-derived CDR1 and CDR2 are MNHEY and SVGAGI. The CDR3 sequence is CASSVDRGPSNEQFF. The CDR3 nucleotides read TGTGCCAGCAGTGTCGACAGGGGCCCGAGCAATGAGCAGTTCTTC.

The chain combines TRBV14 with TRBJ1-1; weak D call: TRBD1 (5 bases). There are 15 residues in the CDR3. V lost 2 bases, J lost 4 bases, and 14 bases lay in between. Per germline, CDR1 SGHDN and CDR2 FVKESK. The CDR3 nucleotides are TGTGCCAGCAGCCAACCCGGGACTCATGTCACTGAAGCTTTCTTT. Amino acid sequence: CASSQPGTHVTEAFF.

The genes are TRBV11-3 and TRBJ2-3; possibly TRBD1 for D (6 bases). The CDR3 sequence is 13 residues long. The germline V gene encodes CDR1 SGHNT and CDR2 YENEEA. V was cut by 5 bases and J by 5 bases, with 11 bases left in between. The CDR3: CASSRTGLDTQYF. The CDR3 region has the DNA TGTGCCAGCAGCAGAACAGGGTTAGATACGCAGTATTTT.

This clone was found a few times. The chain is built from TRBV6-5 and TRBJ1-1; D might be TRBD1 (6 bases). The CDR3 runs 14 residues. The ends were cut back, 6 bases at V and 7 bases at J, with 18 bases in the middle. Germline assignment: CDR1 MNHEY and CDR2 SVGAGI. CDR3 DNA: TGTGCCAGCAGCCCTATTACAGGGCAGGGTGAAGCTTTCTTT. It translates to CASSPITGQGEAFF.

This clone was picked up one time. This sequence joins TRBV10-3 and TRBJ2-2; TRBD1 agrees at 7 bases. Germline V gene lookup returns CDR1 ENHRY and CDR2 SYGVKD. The CDR3 extends over 14 amino acids. V trimming: 8 bases; J trimming: 2 bases; junction bases outside the gene matches: 5. In DNA, the CDR3 is TGTGCCATCCAGGGGACAGTTAACACCGGGGAGCTGTTTTTT. Translated, it gives CAIQGTVNTGELFF.

CDR3 residues: CAISDSLAGGRTDTQYF. CDR3 sequence (DNA): TGTGCCATCAGTGATTCCCTAGCGGGGGGTCGGACAGATACGCAGTATTTT. The genes are TRBV10-3 and TRBJ2-3; 11 nucleotides match TRBD2. CDR3 length: 17 amino acids. Germline V gene data show CDR1 as ENHRY and CDR2 as SYGVKD. The V segment lost 3 bases and the J segment 3 bases; nucleotides outside the gene matches: 8.

This rearrangement joins TRBV19 to TRBJ1-2; 11 nucleotides match TRBD1. The ends lost 4 bases at V and 7 bases at J; junction bases unmatched: 11. The CDR3 extends over 16 amino acids. CDR1 LNHDA and CDR2 SQIVND come from the germline V gene (reference sequence). CDR3 coding DNA: TGTGCCAGTAGTACCGCGGACAGGGGGCATTCTAGTGGCTACACCTTC. Amino acids: CASSTADRGHSSGYTF.

This chain joins TRBV6-5 and TRBJ1-2; D is uncertain. This CDR3 region has 12 residues. The V and J ends lost 4 bases and 4 bases respectively, with 7 bases between them. The germline V gene encodes CDR1 MNHEY and CDR2 SVGAGI. CDR3 loop: CASSSYGYGYTF. The CDR3 nucleotides read TGTGCCAGCAGTTCTTACGGCTATGGCTACACCTTC.

This clone appeared a few times. The J gene is TRBJ1-2, the V gene TRBV7-9; 10 nucleotides line up with TRBD1. V was clipped by 3 bases and J by 7 bases; unmatched bases: 14. Germline assignment: CDR1 SEHNR and CDR2 FQNEAQ (reference sequence). The CDR3 spans 17 residues. The DNA for the CDR3 is TGTGCCAGCAGCTTTCCCTATCCCGACAGGGGGCCGCGTGGCTACACCTTC. Its translation is CASSFPYPDRGPRGYTF.

The rearrangement links TRBV5-6 to TRBJ2-2, with TRBD2 identical over 11 bases. In germline, CDR1 is SGHDT, CDR2 YYEEEE. The CDR3 runs 18 residues. V lost 0 bases and J lost 2; bases outside the gene matches: 6. This CDR3 reads CASSLDLLAGANTGELFF. CDR3 coding DNA: TGTGCCAGCAGCTTGGATTTACTAGCGGGGGCAAACACCGGGGAGCTGTTTTTT.

This clone showed up just once. The CDR3: CASSVQGHLPSKGYTF. The CDR3 DNA reads TGTGCCAGCAGCGTCCAGGGACACTTACCTTCTAAAGGCTACACCTTC. The chain uses TRBV9 and TRBJ1-2; D is possibly TRBD1 (6 bases). The CDR3 has 16 residues. The V and J ends lost 2 bases and 8 bases respectively, with 22 bases between them. The V gene's germline CDR1 is SGDLS and CDR2 YYNGEE. Using reference TRBV9 and TRBJ1-2 for the parts outside the CDR3, the full variable domain is DSGVTQTPKHLITATGQRVTLRCSPRSGDLSVYWYQQSLDQGLQFLIQYYNGEERAKGNILERFSAQQFPDLHSELNLSSLELGDSALYFCASSVQGHLPSKGYTFGSGTRLTVV.

The chain has TRBV7-8 and TRBJ2-2; 7 bases fit TRBD2. The junction had 7 bases not matched to a gene; V was cut back by 2 bases and J by 4 bases. The CDR3 is made up of 16 amino acids. Germline-derived CDR1 and CDR2 are SGHVS and FQNEAQ. The CDR3 nucleotides read TGTGCCAGCAGCTTAAGTGGCGGGAGCCTCACCGGGGAGCTGTTTTTT. Translated: CASSLSGGSLTGELFF. The full variable domain, completed using reference TRBV7-8 and TRBJ2-2, is GAGVSQSPRYKVAKRGQDVALRCDPISGHVSLFWYQQALGQGPEFLTYFQNEAQLDKSGLPSDRFFAERPEGSVSTLKIQRTQQEDSAVYLCASSLSGGSLTGELFFGEGSRLTVL.

This rearrangement joins TRBV7-3 to TRBJ2-2; the match to TRBD1 covers 7 bases. Germline assignment: CDR1 SGHTA and CDR2 FQGTGA. The CDR3 totals 14 residues. J was trimmed by 5 bases and V by 6 bases; bases with no gene match: 6. The CDR3 here is CASSPQGRTGELFF. Written as DNA, the CDR3 is TGTGCCAGCAGTCCACAGGGGCGGACCGGGGAGCTGTTTTTT.

The chain couples TRBV4-3 to TRBJ2-2, with 8 positions matching TRBD2. Germline CDR1 and CDR2: LGHNA and YSLEER. CDR3 length equals 18 residues. V lost 0 bases and J lost 4; bases outside the gene matches: 10. This CDR3 reads CASSQETGLAGSTGELFF. The DNA of the CDR3 is TGCGCCAGCAGCCAAGAAACAGGGCTAGCGGGCTCCACCGGGGAGCTGTTTTTT.

The chain uses TRBV13 and TRBJ1-1, with a tentative D call TRBD1 (5 bases). With 0 bases removed from V and 1 base from J, the gap between germline ends came to 12 bases. CDR3 length: 16 amino acids. Germline CDR1 reads PRHDT; CDR2 reads FYEKMQ (reference sequence). The CDR3 is CASSLGTAPANTEAFF. For the CDR3, the DNA is TGTGCCAGCAGCTTAGGGACAGCGCCCGCGAACACTGAAGCTTTCTTT.

CDR3 loop: CASSQDRVALYEQYF. CDR3 bases: TGCGCCAGCAGCCAAGACAGGGTTGCCCTTTACGAGCAGTACTTC. The chain employs TRBV4-3 and TRBJ2-7; perhaps TRBD1 as D (5 bases). The CDR3 extends over 15 amino acids. Trimming removed 0 bases at V and 4 bases at J, with 13 bases between. Germline CDR1 is LGHNA and CDR2 is YSLEER.